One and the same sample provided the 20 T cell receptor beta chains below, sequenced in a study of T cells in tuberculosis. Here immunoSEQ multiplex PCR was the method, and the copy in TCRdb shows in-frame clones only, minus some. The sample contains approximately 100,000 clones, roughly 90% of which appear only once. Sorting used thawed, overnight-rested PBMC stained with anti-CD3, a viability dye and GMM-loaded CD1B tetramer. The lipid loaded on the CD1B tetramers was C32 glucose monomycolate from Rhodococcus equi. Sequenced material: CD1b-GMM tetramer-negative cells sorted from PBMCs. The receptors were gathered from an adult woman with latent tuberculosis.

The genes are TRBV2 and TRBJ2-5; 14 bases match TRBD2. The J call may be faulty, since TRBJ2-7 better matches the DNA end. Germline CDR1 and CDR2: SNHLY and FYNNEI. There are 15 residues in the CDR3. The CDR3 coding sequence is TGTGCCAGCAGAGATAGACTAGCGGGGGGGTACGAGCAGTACTTC. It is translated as CASRDRLAGGYEQYF.

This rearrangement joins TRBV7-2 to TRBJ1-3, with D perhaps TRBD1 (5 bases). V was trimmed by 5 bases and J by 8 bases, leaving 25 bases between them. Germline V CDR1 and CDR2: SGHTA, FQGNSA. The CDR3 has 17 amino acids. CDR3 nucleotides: TGTGCCAGCAGCACCCAAGGGACGGACGGACGGAGGGACACCATATATTTT. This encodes CASSTQGTDGRRDTIYF.

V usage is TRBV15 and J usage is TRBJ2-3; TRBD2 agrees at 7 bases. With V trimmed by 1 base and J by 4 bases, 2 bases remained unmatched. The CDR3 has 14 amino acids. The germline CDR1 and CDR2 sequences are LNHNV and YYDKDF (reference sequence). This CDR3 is CATSRAAGADTQYF. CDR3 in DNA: TGTGCCACCAGCAGAGCTGCGGGAGCAGATACGCAGTATTTT.

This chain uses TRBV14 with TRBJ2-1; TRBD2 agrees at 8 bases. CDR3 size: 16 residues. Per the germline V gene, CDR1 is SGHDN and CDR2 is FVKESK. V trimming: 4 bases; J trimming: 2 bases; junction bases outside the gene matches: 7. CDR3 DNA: TGTGCCAGCAGCCCTCACGGGGGGGCCCCCTACAATGAGCAGTTCTTC. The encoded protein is CASSPHGGAPYNEQFF.

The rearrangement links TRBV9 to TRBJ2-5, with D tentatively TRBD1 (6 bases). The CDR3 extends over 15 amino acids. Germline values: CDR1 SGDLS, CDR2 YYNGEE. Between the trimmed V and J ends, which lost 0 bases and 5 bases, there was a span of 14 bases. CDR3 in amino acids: CASSVVGQMMETQYF. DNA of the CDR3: TGTGCCAGCAGCGTAGTAGGACAGATGATGGAGACCCAGTACTTC.

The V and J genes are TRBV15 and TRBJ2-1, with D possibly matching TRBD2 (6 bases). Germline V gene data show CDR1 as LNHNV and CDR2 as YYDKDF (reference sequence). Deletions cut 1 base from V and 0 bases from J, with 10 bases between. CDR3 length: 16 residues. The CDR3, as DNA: TGTGCCACCAGCAGAGTGGAGGGGAGCTCCTACAATGAGCAGTTCTTC. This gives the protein CATSRVEGSSYNEQFF.

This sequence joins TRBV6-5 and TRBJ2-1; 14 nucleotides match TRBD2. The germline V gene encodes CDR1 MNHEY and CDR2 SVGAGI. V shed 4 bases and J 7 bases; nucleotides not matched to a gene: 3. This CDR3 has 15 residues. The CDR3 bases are TGTGCCAGCAGTTCCGGGACTAGCGGGGGAAATGAGCAGTTCTTC. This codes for CASSSGTSGGNEQFF.

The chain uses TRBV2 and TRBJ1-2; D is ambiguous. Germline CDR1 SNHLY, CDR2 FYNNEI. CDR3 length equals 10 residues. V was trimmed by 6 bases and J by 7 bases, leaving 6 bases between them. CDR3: CASREGGYTF. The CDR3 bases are TGTGCCAGCAGGGAGGGTGGCTACACCTTC.

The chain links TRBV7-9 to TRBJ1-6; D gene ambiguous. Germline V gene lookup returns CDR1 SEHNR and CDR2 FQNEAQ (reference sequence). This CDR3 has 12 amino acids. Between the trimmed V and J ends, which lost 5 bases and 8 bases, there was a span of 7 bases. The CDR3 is CASSLSDSPLHF. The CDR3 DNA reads TGTGCCAGCAGCCTCAGCGATTCACCCCTCCACTTT. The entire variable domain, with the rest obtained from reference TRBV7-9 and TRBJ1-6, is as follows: DTGVSQNPRHKITKRGQNVTFRCDPISEHNRLYWYRQTLGQGPEFLTYFQNEAQLEKSRLLSDRFSAERPKGSFSTLEIQRTEQGDSAMYLCASSLSDSPLHFGNGTRLTVT.

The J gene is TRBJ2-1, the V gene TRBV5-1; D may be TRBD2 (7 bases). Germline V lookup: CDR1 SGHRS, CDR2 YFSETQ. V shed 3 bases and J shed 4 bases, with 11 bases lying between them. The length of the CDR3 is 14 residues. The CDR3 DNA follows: TGCGCCAGCAGCTCGGGGGGCGTATACAATGAGCAGTTCTTC. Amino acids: CASSSGGVYNEQFF.

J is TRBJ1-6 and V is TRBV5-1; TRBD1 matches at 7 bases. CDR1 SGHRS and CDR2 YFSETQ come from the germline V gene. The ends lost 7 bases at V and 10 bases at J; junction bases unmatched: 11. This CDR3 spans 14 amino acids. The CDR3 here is CASSLDRVGSPLHF. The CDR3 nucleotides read TGCGCCAGCTCCTTAGACAGGGTGGGCTCACCCCTCCACTTT.

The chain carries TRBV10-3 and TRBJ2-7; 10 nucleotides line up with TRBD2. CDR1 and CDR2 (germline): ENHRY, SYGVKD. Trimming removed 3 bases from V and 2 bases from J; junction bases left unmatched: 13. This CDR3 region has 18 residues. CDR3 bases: TGTGCCATCAGTGATCCCCCATCGACTAGCGGGCGGACCTACGAGCAGTACTTC. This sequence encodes CAISDPPSTSGRTYEQYF.

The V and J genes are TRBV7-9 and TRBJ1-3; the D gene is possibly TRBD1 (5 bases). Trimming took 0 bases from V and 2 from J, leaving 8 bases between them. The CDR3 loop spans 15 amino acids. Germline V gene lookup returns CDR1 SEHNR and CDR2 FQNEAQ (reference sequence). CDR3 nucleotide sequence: TGTGCCAGCAGCTTAGCGGGACTCCCTGGAAACACCATATATTTT. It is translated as CASSLAGLPGNTIYF. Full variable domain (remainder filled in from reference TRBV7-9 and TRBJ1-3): DTGVSQNPRHKITKRGQNVTFRCDPISEHNRLYWYRQTLGQGPEFLTYFQNEAQLEKSRLLSDRFSAERPKGSFSTLEIQRTEQGDSAMYLCASSLAGLPGNTIYFGEGSWLTVV.

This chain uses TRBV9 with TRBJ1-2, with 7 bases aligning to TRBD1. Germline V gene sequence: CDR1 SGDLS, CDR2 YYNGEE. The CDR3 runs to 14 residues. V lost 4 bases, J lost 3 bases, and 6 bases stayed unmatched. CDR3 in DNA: TGTGCCAGCAGCCCTTGGGACAGCGACTATGGCTACACCTTC. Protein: CASSPWDSDYGYTF.

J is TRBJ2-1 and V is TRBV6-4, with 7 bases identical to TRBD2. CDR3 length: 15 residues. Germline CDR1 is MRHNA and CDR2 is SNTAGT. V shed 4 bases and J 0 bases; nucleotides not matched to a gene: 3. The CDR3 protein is CASSVRTSSYNEQFF. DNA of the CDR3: TGTGCCAGCAGTGTTCGGACTAGCTCCTACAATGAGCAGTTCTTC.

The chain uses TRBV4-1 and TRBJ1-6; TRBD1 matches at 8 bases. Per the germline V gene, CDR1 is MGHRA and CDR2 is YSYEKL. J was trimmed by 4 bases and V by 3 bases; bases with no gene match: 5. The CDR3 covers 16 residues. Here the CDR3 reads CASSHAGQGYNSPLHF. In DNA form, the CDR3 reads TGCGCCAGCAGCCACGCTGGACAGGGTTATAATTCACCCCTCCACTTT.

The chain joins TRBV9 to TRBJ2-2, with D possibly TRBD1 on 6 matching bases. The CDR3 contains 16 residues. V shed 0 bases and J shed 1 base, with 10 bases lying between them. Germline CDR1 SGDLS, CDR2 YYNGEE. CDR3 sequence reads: CASSVVDRVNTGELFF. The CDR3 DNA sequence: TGTGCCAGCAGCGTAGTGGACAGAGTGAACACCGGGGAGCTGTTTTTT.

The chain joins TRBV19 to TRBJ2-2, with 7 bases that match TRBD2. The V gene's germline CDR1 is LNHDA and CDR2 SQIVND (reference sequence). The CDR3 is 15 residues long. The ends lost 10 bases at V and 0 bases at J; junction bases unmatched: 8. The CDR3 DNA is TGTGCCACCTTTGGGAGGGTGGCGAACACCGGGGAGCTGTTTTTT. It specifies CATFGRVANTGELFF.

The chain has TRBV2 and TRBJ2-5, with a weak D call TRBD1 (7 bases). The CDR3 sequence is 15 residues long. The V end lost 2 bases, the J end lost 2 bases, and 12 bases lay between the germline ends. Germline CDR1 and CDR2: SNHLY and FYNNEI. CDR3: CASSEQGGPQETQYF. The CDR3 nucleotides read TGTGCCAGCAGTGAACAGGGGGGCCCTCAAGAGACCCAGTACTTC.

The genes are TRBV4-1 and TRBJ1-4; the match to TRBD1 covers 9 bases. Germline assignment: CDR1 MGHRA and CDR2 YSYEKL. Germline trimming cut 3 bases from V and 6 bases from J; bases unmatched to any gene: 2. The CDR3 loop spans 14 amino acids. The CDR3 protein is CASSQGQGYEKLFF. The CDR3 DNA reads TGCGCCAGCAGCCAGGGACAGGGTTATGAAAAACTGTTTTTT.